The sequence of this TCR beta chain was determined in a study of cytomegalovirus exposure and HLA in healthy donors. About the research overall: Tens of millions of unique TCRs, all from HLA-typed donors, were included in an early release of the data.

Turning to this clone: The antigen is undetermined.

Study-level results: Among TCR sequences, most were rare, though some public TCRs appeared in many donors. Researchers reported in a later analysis that a missense DCLRE1C variant was tied to TCR beta V- and J-gene trimming. Later examination showed HLA-associated TCR beta chains had greater clonal expansion than equally common others.

PCR primers comprised 60 Vbeta and 13 Jbeta primers. Assay used: immunoSEQ multiplex PCR; TCRdb lists only in-frame clones, some missing. The data show about 140,000 clones, with about three fifths seen just once and 1.8% held by the top ten. Sequencing was performed on PBMCs. This clonotype was obtained from a male donor in good health and CMV-seronegative.

The CDR3 DNA sequence: TGTGCCAGCAGTCTGCAAGAGACCCAGTACTTC. Translating gives CASSLQETQYF. The chain carries TRBV6-1 and TRBJ2-5; D unresolved. V was cut by 5 bases and J by 2 bases, with 3 bases left in between. CDR3 length equals 11 residues. The germline V gene encodes CDR1 MNHNS and CDR2 SASEGT.